This T cell receptor beta chain emerged from a study of T cell repertoires in cytomegalovirus infection. The overall study: The public TCR beta signatures pointed to both CMV infection and matching HLA type.

Overall study findings and caveats: It was HLA-C-restricted CMV-specific TCR beta clonotypes that dominated the response ex vivo. The study identified carriers of CMV plus the relevant HLA from cumulative public TCR beta family frequency.

On this clonotype itself: Its antigen remains unidentified.

TCRdb ran MiXCR on the reads and lists one entry per CDR3 protein. The sample contains around 710,000 distinct CDR3 sequences, 29% of which appear only once. This CDR3 spans 18 amino acids. Germline V gene lookup returns CDR1 SGHAT and CDR2 FQNNGV. The junction had 12 bases not matched to a gene; V was cut back by 4 bases and J by 1 base. V gene TRBV11-2 combines with J gene TRBJ2-5, with 10 nucleotides matching TRBD2. The starting material was cultured CD8+ T cells from PBMCs, obtained from culture after CMV antigen stimulation. The sequence was collected from a human donor in good health (CMV status not recorded). Some clones in this sample may be carry-over from other donors' samples. CDR3 region: CASSSGTIAGGLQETQYF. CDR3 nucleotides: TGTGCCAGCAGCTCCGGAACTATAGCGGGGGGCCTCCAAGAGACCCAGTACTTC.